This record looks at one T cell receptor beta chain sequence and its context. As yet, its antigen is unknown. The method was immunoSEQ multiplex PCR; TCRdb's version includes in-frame clones alone and lacks a portion of them. Found here are just over 5,500 clones, no singletons; the ten largest cover approximately 25%. The V and J ends lost 6 bases and 2 bases respectively, with 14 bases between them. Germline lookup yields CDR1 MNHEY and CDR2 SMNVEV (reference sequence). This CDR3 is built from 14 residues. The record originates from a study of T cells after posttransplantation cyclophosphamide. A marrow graft followed busulfan-fludarabine conditioning, with cyclophosphamide on days +3 and +4. Study-wide results and caveats: Tissue-infiltrating T cells from skin or gut overlapped little with blood T cells.

This chain links TRBV27 with TRBJ2-7; a weak D match, TRBD2 (6 bases). The sequence came from a male patient in his sixties who received an allogeneic stem cell transplant from a related donor, was CMV-positive, and had no GVHD. Some T cells may be graft donor cells. The input for sequencing was PBMCs, taken after allogeneic stem cell transplant with posttransplant cyclophosphamide. CDR3 sequence: CASSPRSGAYEQYF. CDR3 DNA: TGTGCCAGCAGCCCCCGTTCGGGGGCCTACGAGCAGTACTTC.